This T cell receptor beta chain was captured by sequencing in a study of cytomegalovirus exposure and HLA in healthy donors. The PCR was carried out with 60 Vbeta primers and 13 Jbeta primers. Clones were read by immunoSEQ multiplex PCR, and TCRdb kept only the in-frame ones, dropping some. The sample has 150,000 to 200,000 clones; about three quarters are singletons. Study-wide results and limits: Analyses of presence and absence presupposed an approximately uniform sequencing depth across donors.

This clone has a handful of counts. Its antigen is not identified. Germline loops: CDR1 MDHEN, CDR2 SYDVKM. This CDR3 has 15 residues. This sequence joins TRBV28 and TRBJ2-5; the match to TRBD2 covers 10 bases. Judging by the DNA end, TRBJ2-7 fits better; the J call may be wrong. The source of this sequence is a man aged 18 to 29 in good health and CMV-seronegative. Material: PBMCs. The CDR3, as DNA: TGTGCCAGCAGCCAGGGACTAGCGCTCTCCTACGAGCAGTACTTC. It translates to CASSQGLALSYEQYF.